This T cell receptor beta chain appears in the sequencing data of a study of post-analysis software for immune sequencing data. Study information: Patients had relapsing-remitting, secondary progressive or progressive-relapsing multiple sclerosis; some lacked subtype.

The V end was cut by 1 base, the J end by 3 bases, with 13 bases between. The germline V gene has CDR1 SGHDT and CDR2 YYEEEE. The CDR3 runs 15 residues. General study findings and limits: Patients carried 5 or 6 TRBV segments more frequently than controls did, and TRBV5-6, TRBV5-1 and TRBV20-1 were among them.

Tagging with unique molecular identifiers was a feature of the TCR beta cDNA libraries. From roughly 1 to 10 million T cells, 400,000 to 650,000 cDNA molecules were obtained. MiXCR was run by TCRdb on the PCR reads, yielding one entry per CDR3 protein. The sample lists fewer than 850,000 distinct CDR3 sequences, approximately 30% seen once, with more than 0.55% in the top ten. As to this clonotype: What it binds is unknown.

The chain is built from TRBV5-6 and TRBJ1-1, with a tentative D call TRBD1 (5 bases). This sequence originates from a girl between 5 and 17 years old with multiple sclerosis. Material: blood. The CDR3 nucleotides are TGTGCCAGCAGCTTGTTCGGCAGGGTGGACACTGAAGCTTTCTTT. Translating it yields CASSLFGRVDTEAFF.